This TCR beta chain comes out of a study of T cells in Graves' hyperthyroidism and ophthalmopathy (dated by TCRdb to between 2018 and 2021). In terms of the full investigation: Peripheral blood was collected at initial diagnosis, before any treatment. A discovery cohort of roughly 100 patients, approximately 45 with Graves' ophthalmopathy and about 58 with stable Graves' hyperthyroidism, was used to find distinguishing TCR V-J signatures. Prospective prediction of ophthalmopathy was tested in an independent validation cohort consisting of roughly 19 hyperthyroidism patients and some 15 patients who later progressed to ophthalmopathy. The roughly 90 discovery patients were divided at random into training and test sets in a 7:3 ratio. In addition, the study compared T-cell repertoires in thyroid tissue and in blood from six Graves' hyperthyroidism patients. After sampling, hyperthyroidism patients received methimazole starting at 30 mg daily, and ophthalmopathy patients received high-dose intravenous methylprednisolone. The paper describes TCR Vbeta CDR3 sequencing of fewer than 150 peripheral blood samples, made up of fewer than 50 ophthalmopathy patients, roughly 72 hyperthyroidism patients and roughly 17 progressor patients.

The TCR beta CDR3 regions were amplified from the RNA transcripts. The first round of RT-PCR for the TCR CDR3 was performed with the HTBI primer set and the Qiagen OneStep RT-PCR kit. The libraries were constructed in a second round of multiplex PCR and then size-selected and purified. Paired-end sequencing of the libraries was performed with 100 bp reads on an Illumina HiSeq2000. Concerning the study's data processing: SOAPnuke was used to process the raw data, with reads discarded if the reads contained adapters or uncalled bases, had a mean Phred below 15, or lacked an exact constant-primer or identifier match. High-quality paired reads were merged with COPE v1.2.5, and unique nucleotide sequences were defined as clonotypes. Clonotypes were aligned to IMGT TRBV, TRBD and TRBJ reference segments using MiTCR v1.1. Analysis was restricted to V-J combinations with a frequency above 0.0001, which covered roughly 99% of repertoires. The TCS score was defined as the ratio of F50 (clonal expansion) to E x V (chaos), calculated using BLOSUM62-based TCRdist between CDR3 peptides within each V-J. Welch's t-statistics and random forest reduced roughly 500 V-J features to about 12, which were used in a naive Bayes classifier (R e1071). TCRdb passed the public sequencing reads through fastp at Q25 and MiXCR, retaining productive beta sequences. Here each entry gathers all rows of one CDR3 protein and keeps the most common genes and DNA. What appears here as the V and J calls and clone size reflects TCRdb's work, not the paper's. This sample has around 420,000 distinct CDR3 sequences in its table, and approximately 14% of those were observed once. The top ten clonotypes cover over 12% of the sample.

Stable Graves' hyperthyroidism was defined as the absence of progression to ophthalmopathy over 18 months of follow-up. The hyperthyroidism patients were between 18 and 65 years old and newly diagnosed, with a disease duration of less than 2 months. Any patient with an uncontrolled infection, another autoimmune disease, pregnancy or lactation was excluded. Clinical symptoms, serum thyroxine and TRAb, thyroid ultrasound, and orbital computed tomography formed the basis for the diagnoses. PBMCs were separated from about 10 ml of fresh peripheral blood using Ficoll-Paque density gradient centrifugation. Total RNA was extracted using Trizol reagent, and RNA quality was assessed on an Agilent 2100 Bioanalyzer. The germline ends are 19 bases apart after V is trimmed by 8 bases and J by 1 base. The CDR3 goes from the cysteine to the phenylalanine over 16 residues. Solely the CDR3 DNA is kept, with 48 bases framed from the first base. CDR1 is given as SNHLY and CDR2 as FYNNEI, both from the germline V gene.

The study at large found these results: Sample size was not statistically predetermined, and blinding of investigators to group allocation was not performed. In validation, the model predicted progression to ophthalmopathy with approximately 71% sensitivity and over 72% specificity, a median of around six months before onset. A model built on a 13 V-J signature distinguished ophthalmopathy from stable hyperthyroidism, reaching around 88% sensitivity and about 81% specificity in cross-validation and 80%/75% in testing. Most expanded thyroid clonotypes (frequency above 0.001) were also found in blood, which suggests that blood repertoires may mirror thyroid immune responses.

This clonotype was counted many times. Which antigen it targets is not known. Per-base qualities were not stored, and no clone one base away is much larger. The chain uses TRBV2 and TRBJ2-3; matching of 7 bases hints at TRBD1 as the D gene. This receptor was taken from a woman aged 18 to 35 with Graves' hyperthyroidism. The sequenced material came from blood. CDR3 protein: CASGALGGTGTDTQYF. In nucleotide form, the sequence is TGTGCCAGCGGAGCTCTCGGCGGGACAGGCACAGATACGCAGTATTTT.